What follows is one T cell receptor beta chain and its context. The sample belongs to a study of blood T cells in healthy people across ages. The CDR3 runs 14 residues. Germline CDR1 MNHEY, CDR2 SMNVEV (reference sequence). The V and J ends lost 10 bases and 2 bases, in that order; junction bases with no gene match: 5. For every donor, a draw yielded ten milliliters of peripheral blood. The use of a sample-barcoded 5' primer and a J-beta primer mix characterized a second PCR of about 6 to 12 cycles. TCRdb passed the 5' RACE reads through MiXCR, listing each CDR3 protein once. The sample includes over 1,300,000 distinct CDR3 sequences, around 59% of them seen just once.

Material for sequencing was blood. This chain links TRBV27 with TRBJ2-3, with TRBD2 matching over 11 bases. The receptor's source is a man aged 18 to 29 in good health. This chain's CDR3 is CATKTSGATDTQYF. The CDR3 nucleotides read TGTGCCACCAAGACTAGCGGGGCCACAGATACGCAGTATTTT.